A selection of T cell receptor beta chains follows, all from one sample in a study of blood T cell repertoires in COVID-19. Libraries were prepared by immunoSEQ multiplex PCR; TCRdb keeps only in-frame clonotypes and omits some of them. This table holds approximately 190,000 clones, roughly 87% found once. Sequenced input: peripheral blood. These receptors originate from an older woman with COVID-19, enrolled during active disease. The CDR3 runs from the conserved cysteine through the conserved F or W. A D gene is named only where the DNA matches it firmly. Some rows have no size entry. The others give once, few or many, or a class for an expanded clone.

d_call clone_size j_call v_call cdr3_nt cdr3_aa
TRBD1 . TRBJ2-6 TRBV3-1/TRBV3-2 TGTGCCAGCAGCCAAGTTCCCAATTTGGGGACAGGGGGCTCTGGGGCCAACGTCCTGACTTTC CASSQVPNLGTGGSGANVLTF
TRBD1 . TRBJ2-1 TRBV7-3 TGTGCCAGCAGCTTAACGAACGAAAGGACAGGGGCATACAATGAGCAGTTCTTC CASSLTNERTGAYNEQFF
. . TRBJ1-3 TRBV6-5 TGTGCCACCGCAGCACAGGGATCTGGAAACACCATATATTTT CATAAQGSGNTIYF
. . TRBJ1-5 TRBV2 TGTGCCAGCAGGCGGGCCACAGCTAGCAATCAGCCCCAGCATTTT CASRRATASNQPQHF
. . TRBJ1-5 TRBV28 TGTGCCAGCAGTCTCGGCGGGGGGCCTGGCAATCAGCCCCAGCATTTT CASSLGGGPGNQPQHF
. . TRBJ2-1 TRBV19 TGTGCCGCCGGGAAAGGGAGTATTAGCCTGAATGAGCAGTTCTTC CAAGKGSISLNEQFF
TRBD2 . TRBJ2-3 TRBV5-4 TGTGCCAGCAGCGGGACTAGCGGGGGCCGCCGGCTTGATACGCAGTATTTT CASSGTSGGRRLDTQYF
TRBD1 . TRBJ2-2 TRBV28 TGTGCCAGCAGGGAGACAGGGGCGAACGGGGAGCTGTTTTTT CASRETGANGELFF
. . TRBJ1-1 TRBV7-9 TGTGCCAGCAGCTCCGCGACAAGCGGGAACACTGAAGCTTTCTTT CASSSATSGNTEAFF
. . TRBJ2-3 TRBV5-4 TGTGCCAGCAGCTTGGGGGGAAGTGTAGCGCATCGCACAGATACGCAGTATTTT CASSLGGSVAHRTDTQYF
. . TRBJ2-3 TRBV9 TGTGCCAGCAGCGTAGCGGGGGGCGCAAGCACAGATACGCAGTATTTT CASSVAGGASTDTQYF
TRBD2 few TRBJ2-5 TRBV6-5 TGTGCCAGCAGTTACGCGACTAGCGGGAAAGAGACCCAGTACTTC CASSYATSGKETQYF
. . TRBJ2-3 TRBV28 TGTGCCAGCAGTCCCCGAGTTCACCTTAGCACAGATACGCAGTATTTT CASSPRVHLSTDTQYF
TRBD2 . TRBJ2-3 TRBV5-1 TGCGCCAGCAGCCCTGGCCACCTAGCGGGAGGGAGCACAGATACGCAGTATTTT CASSPGHLAGGSTDTQYF
. . TRBJ1-1 TRBV27 TGTGCCAGCAGTTTAAACAGGGTAGGCACTGAAGCTTTCTTT CASSLNRVGTEAFF
TRBD1 once TRBJ2-3 TRBV5-1 TGCGCCAGCAGCCCCCGGACAGGGGGCCCAGATACGCAGTATTTT CASSPRTGGPDTQYF
. . TRBJ1-3 TRBV19 TGTGCCAGTAGCCCGACCCGAGGTGGAAACACCATATATTTT CASSPTRGGNTIYF
. . TRBJ1-3 TRBV28 TGTGCCAGCAGTCAACAGAGCTCTGGAAACACCATATATTTT CASSQQSSGNTIYF
. . TRBJ2-1 TRBV5-4 TGTGCCAGCAGGAAGGACAATTACAATGAGCAGTTCTTC CASRKDNYNEQFF
. . TRBJ1-5 TRBV5-1 TGCGCCAGCAGCTTGGGAGTAGGGGGTTTGAATCAGCCCCAGCATTTT CASSLGVGGLNQPQHF
TRBD1 few TRBJ1-1 TRBV19 TGTGCCAGTAGCCGAACGGGACAGGGGGGAACTGAAGCTTTCTTT CASSRTGQGGTEAFF
TRBD2 . TRBJ2-1 TRBV5-1 TGCGCCAGCAACCCGCGGGGGGGCCCCAATGAGCAGTTCTTC CASNPRGGPNEQFF
. . TRBJ2-7 TRBV7-2 TGTGCCAGCAGCTTGCAGGGGCAAGGGGAGCAGTACTTC CASSLQGQGEQYF
TRBD1 . TRBJ1-6 TRBV19 TGTGCCAGTAGTAAAGGACAGGGGGCAAATAATTCACCCCTCCACTTT CASSKGQGANNSPLHF
. . TRBJ1-1 TRBV2 TGTGCCAGCAGTGAAGCAGGGGGACGGGGGAACACTGAAGCTTTCTTT CASSEAGGRGNTEAFF
. . TRBJ2-2 TRBV19 TGTGCCGCAGGGGCGGGCAACATTCGGGGCGGGGAGCTGTTTTTT CAAGAGNIRGGELFF
TRBD1 . TRBJ1-2 TRBV7-2 TGTGCCAGCAGCACCCGACAGGGCGACTATGGCTACACCTTC CASSTRQGDYGYTF
TRBD1 . TRBJ2-2 TRBV14 TGTGCCAGCAGCCAGAGACAGGGCCCGAGGACCGGGGAGCTGTTTTTT CASSQRQGPRTGELFF
. . TRBJ1-1 TRBV19 TGTGCCAGTAGTATTTCCTTGGGGGCGCGGACTGAAGCTTTCTTT CASSISLGARTEAFF
TRBD2 . TRBJ2-5 TRBV5-5 TGTGCCAGCACCCTTTCGGGGGGGCGAGAGACCCAGTACTTC CASTLSGGRETQYF
TRBD1 . TRBJ1-1 TRBV7-9 TGTGCCAGCAGCGATTGGACAGGAGGAATCACTGAAGCTTTCTTT CASSDWTGGITEAFF
. once TRBJ1-1 TRBV6-5 TGTGCCAGCAGTTGGGAGGGGGGGAACACTGAAGCTTTCTTT CASSWEGGNTEAFF
. . TRBJ2-7 TRBV2 TGTGCCAGCAGTGAAAACGCAGGGGCGGTCGCCGAGCAGTACTTC CASSENAGAVAEQYF
. . TRBJ2-1 TRBV2 TGTGCCAGCAGGGTTGACAGGCTCAATGAGCAGTTCTTC CASRVDRLNEQFF
. . TRBJ1-3 TRBV14 TGTGCCAGCAGCCAAACCCCGGGACAAGGAAACACCATATATTTT CASSQTPGQGNTIYF
. . TRBJ1-2 TRBV24-1 TGTGCCACCAGTGATTCCCCAGGGCGGGGACTTGTTGGCTACACCTTC CATSDSPGRGLVGYTF
. few TRBJ1-1 TRBV2 TGTGCCAGCAGTGAAGCGCGAGGTTTTGGCACTGAAGCTTTCTTT CASSEARGFGTEAFF
. . TRBJ1-3 TRBV6-6 TGTGCCAGCAGGCGAACCTCCCGGTCAGGGGCTGGAAACACCATATATTTT CASRRTSRSGAGNTIYF
TRBD1 . TRBJ2-5 TRBV19 TGTGCCAGTAGTATAACGGGACAGGGGTTCGGAGAGACCCAGTACTTC CASSITGQGFGETQYF
TRBD2 . TRBJ2-2 TRBV7-3 TGTGCCAGCAGTCTAGCGGGAGCGGGCACCGGGGAGCTGTTTTTT CASSLAGAGTGELFF
TRBD2 . TRBJ2-3 TRBV27 TGTGCCAGCAGTTTCCTTCACGGGCGGGGGAGTACAGATACGCAGTATTTT CASSFLHGRGSTDTQYF
. . TRBJ1-4 TRBV5-1 TGCGCCAGCAGCTTCGGGCAGGGTTTTGAAAAACTGTTTTTT CASSFGQGFEKLFF